Described below is a single T cell receptor beta chain sequence and its context. Its antigen is not identified. The sample is drawn from a study of monozygotic twins with inflammatory bowel disease. Donors gave 2.5 ml of blood apiece. Study results and limitations: Especially with disease activity, IBD patients had fewer clonotypes in common with others than healthy twins did.

TCRdb reprocessed the 5' RACE reads and stores each CDR3 protein as one record, lacking DNA. The table for this sample gives approximately 85,000 distinct CDR3 sequences. Looked up from germline, CDR1 is SGHRS and CDR2 is YFSETQ. The CDR3 has 13 amino acids. The clonotype comes from a human donor with ulcerative colitis or Crohn's disease, or a healthy co-twin of an affected twin (not recorded which). V is TRBV5-1 and J is TRBJ2-7; TCRdb's D gene call, TRBD1, goes unchecked for lack of DNA. The source material was blood. The CDR3 protein is CASSFDRGNEQYF.